Described below is a single T cell receptor beta chain sequence and its context. The antigen is unknown. This record comes from a study of blood T cells in healthy people across ages. Findings and caveats of the study: There were more naive CD4+ cells and higher diversity in long-lived donors than in aged donors.

Healthy individuals of Caucasian origin from Russia, aged roughly 6 to 95, served as donors. Isolated per sample were at least 7 million PBMCs. V dropped 2 bases and J dropped 8; count of bases not matched to a gene: 12. This CDR3 spans 15 amino acids. Germline V CDR1 and CDR2: SQVTM, ANQGSEA. Sample-barcoded 5' priming and a J-beta primer mix drove a second PCR of about 6 to 12 cycles. TCRdb re-called the 5' RACE reads with MiXCR, one entry per CDR3 protein. The sample yields roughly 1,800,000 distinct CDR3 sequences, about 50% seen once. The source of this sequence is a woman aged 40-49 years in good health. Input material: blood. The chain combines TRBV29-1 with TRBJ1-2; TRBD1 matches at 9 bases. This chain's CDR3 is CSVESVQGAVGGYTF. The CDR3 DNA is TGCAGCGTTGAATCGGTACAGGGGGCGGTCGGAGGCTACACCTTC.